This is a list of T cell receptor beta chains from one sample in a study of OX40 agonist ivuxolimab in advanced cancers. Measured with immunoSEQ multiplex PCR; TCRdb has only the in-frame clones, and not every one. The sample has under 95,000 clones, around 86% seen once; the top ten hold 6.5% to 7.5%. The sample was CD4+ or CD8+ T cells sorted from blood, taken in a trial of the OX40 agonist ivuxolimab. These receptors all stem from an adult with an advanced solid tumor such as melanoma, head and neck, liver or kidney cancer. CDR3s include the opening cysteine and the closing phenylalanine or tryptophan. The order of the fields is D gene, V gene, J gene, clone size, CDR3 DNA, CDR3 protein. A D gene is named only where the DNA matches it firmly. The size field is filled for only some rows; it gives once, few, many or a size class.

TRBD2	TRBV29-1	TRBJ2-7	many	TGCAGCGGGCTAGCGGACTCCTACGAGCAGTACTTC	CSGLADSYEQYF
.	TRBV21-1	TRBJ1-1	.	TGTGCCAGCAGGACCTCCCGGGACAGGGGTCGTCGGACTGAAGCTTTCTTT	CASRTSRDRGRRTEAFF
TRBD2	TRBV4-1	TRBJ2-3	.	TGCGCCAGCAGCCAGTTGGGGGCGGGGACTAGCGACCTTAGAGATACGCAGTATTTT	CASSQLGAGTSDLRDTQYF
.	TRBV7-3	TRBJ1-1	.	TGTGCCAGCAGCCCGGGACGGAACACTGAAGCTTTCTTT	CASSPGRNTEAFF
.	TRBV27	TRBJ2-5	.	TGTGCCAGCAGTCCACGGGTTATGGGGCGAGAGACCCAGTACTTC	CASSPRVMGRETQYF
.	TRBV4-2	TRBJ1-4	.	TGTGCCAGCAGCCAACTGCAGACCGCAACTAATGAAAAACTGTTTTTT	CASSQLQTATNEKLFF
.	TRBV19	TRBJ1-1	.	TGTGCCAGTAGTATAGAGACAGATAACACTGAAGCTTTCTTT	CASSIETDNTEAFF
.	TRBV12-5	TRBJ2-2	few	TGTGCTAGTGGTTTTTGGGCACAGGTGAATTGGGAGCTGTTTTTT	CASGFWAQVNWELFF
.	TRBV7-6	TRBJ1-2	.	TGTGCCAGCAGCCCCTCGGGGAGGGCTGGCTACACCTTC	CASSPSGRAGYTF
.	TRBV6-5	TRBJ1-5	.	TGTGCCAGCAGAGGACAGCCCAATCAGCCCCAGCATTTT	CASRGQPNQPQHF
.	TRBV19	TRBJ2-7	.	TGTGCCAGTAGTACAGTCCCGGGGGCCAAGGGGTACGAGCAGTACTTC	CASSTVPGAKGYEQYF
.	TRBV6-5	TRBJ1-6	once	TGTGCCAGCACACCCGCGGGGGAAGGGCATCTCCCCCTCCACTTT	CASTPAGEGHLPLHF
TRBD2	TRBV18	TRBJ2-1	.	TGTGCCAGCTCACAGAGTCGGGGACTAGCGGGAGGGCCGAATGAGCAGTTCTTC	CASSQSRGLAGGPNEQFF
.	TRBV4-1	TRBJ1-4	.	TGCGCCAGCAGCTCCGGGACTCGCAATGAAAAACTGTTTTTT	CASSSGTRNEKLFF
.	TRBV6-5	TRBJ2-7	few	TGTGCCACCCGAGACGACGGGAGCTCCTACGAGCAGTACTTC	CATRDDGSSYEQYF
.	TRBV5-4	TRBJ1-2	.	TGTGCCAGCAGCTTGGCACAGGGCTATGGCTACACCTTC	CASSLAQGYGYTF
.	TRBV19	TRBJ1-5	.	TGTGCCAGTAGTTGGGGGGGCAGGGGCGCCCATCAGCCCCAGCATTTT	CASSWGGRGAHQPQHF
.	TRBV6-5	TRBJ1-2	.	TGTGCCAGCAGTCAACATGAGGTCTATGGCTACACCTTC	CASSQHEVYGYTF
.	TRBV6-5	TRBJ1-5	.	TGTGCCAGCAGTTACGACAGAACAAGCAATCAGCCCCAGCATTTT	CASSYDRTSNQPQHF
TRBD2	TRBV5-4	TRBJ2-1	.	TGTGCCAGCAGGGAAGGAGCGGGGGTCTTCGGGCAGTTCTTC	CASREGAGVFGQFF
TRBD1	TRBV4-1	TRBJ1-6	.	TGCGCCAGCAACCAGGGGGCGGCGGGGTATAATTCACCCCTCCACTTT	CASNQGAAGYNSPLHF
.	TRBV5-1	TRBJ1-2	.	TGCGCCAGCAGCCCCGGCGGCTATGGCTACACCTTC	CASSPGGYGYTF
.	TRBV27	TRBJ1-2	.	TGTGCCAGCAGTTTATCGCGAGGGATTGGAGCTAACTATGGCTACACCTTC	CASSLSRGIGANYGYTF
.	TRBV30	TRBJ1-5	once	TGTGCCTGGAGTGAGGAGAGCAATCAGCCCCAGCATTTT	CAWSEESNQPQHF
TRBD2	TRBV30	TRBJ2-2	.	TGTGCCTGGAGTGACCCGGGACTAGCGGGAGCCGCCGGGGAGCTGTTTTTT	CAWSDPGLAGAAGELFF
.	TRBV5-4	TRBJ2-7	.	TGTGCCAGCAGCTTGAGTCCCGGGCCCTACGAGCAGTACTTC	CASSLSPGPYEQYF
.	TRBV7-9	TRBJ1-2	.	TGTGCCAGCAGCTTATCAGGGGCCTCAGGTGGCTACACCTTC	CASSLSGASGGYTF
TRBD1	TRBV15	TRBJ2-1	.	TGTGCCACCAGCAGACGGACAGGACTGGGCAATGAGCAGTTCTTC	CATSRRTGLGNEQFF
.	TRBV19	TRBJ2-7	.	TGTGCCAGTAGTATAGCCCTTAACTCCTACGAGCAGTACTTC	CASSIALNSYEQYF
.	TRBV19	TRBJ1-5	.	TGTGCCAGTAGTATAGGGAACATTGAGCCCCAGCATTTT	CASSIGNIEPQHF
.	TRBV6-6	TRBJ2-5	.	TGTGCCAGCAGTTACAGGGCGGAGACCCAGTACTTC	CASSYRAETQYF
.	TRBV2	TRBJ1-2	once	TGTGCCAGCAGTGAATATGCAGCTAACTATGGCTACACCTTC	CASSEYAANYGYTF
.	TRBV7-2	TRBJ2-7	.	TGTGCCAGCAGCTTCCGGGACACCCTCTACGAGCAGTACTTC	CASSFRDTLYEQYF
.	TRBV6-1	TRBJ2-6	.	TGTGCCAGCAGTGTACAGGGTCCATACTGGTCTGGGGCCAACGTCCTGACTTTC	CASSVQGPYWSGANVLTF
TRBD1	TRBV15	TRBJ1-1	.	TGTGCCACCAGCCGGACAGGGGAATCGAACACTGAAGCTTTCTTT	CATSRTGESNTEAFF
TRBD1	TRBV19	TRBJ2-1	.	TGTGCCAGTAGTAGGACAGGGAACAATGAGCAGTTCTTC	CASSRTGNNEQFF
TRBD2	TRBV5-4	TRBJ2-1	.	TGTGCCAGCAGTGGAGCGGGAGGCCCAGAGCGGGGGCAGTTCTTC	CASSGAGGPERGQFF
.	TRBV9	TRBJ2-7	once	TGTGCCAGCAGCGTCTCACCCGTAAACGAGCAGTACTTC	CASSVSPVNEQYF
.	TRBV9	TRBJ2-2	.	TGTGCCAGCAGCCTCAACACCGGGGAGCTGTTTTTT	CASSLNTGELFF
.	TRBV7-8	TRBJ2-2	.	TGTGCCAGCAGCTTGGAGTGGGGGGACGGGGAGCTGTTTTTT	CASSLEWGDGELFF
TRBD2	TRBV7-3	TRBJ2-1	.	TGTGCCAGCAGCCCCCCGGGACTAGCGGGGGGCAACAATGAGCAGTTCTTC	CASSPPGLAGGNNEQFF
.	TRBV4-2	TRBJ2-4	.	TGTGCCAGCAGCCAGGACCCCGGGGGCAGGGGGATAGCCAAAAACATTCAGTACTTC	CASSQDPGGRGIAKNIQYF
.	TRBV9	TRBJ1-4	once	TGTGCCAGCAGCGACCGTCCCGTTGGGGATGAAAAACTGTTTTTT	CASSDRPVGDEKLFF
.	TRBV19	TRBJ1-5	.	TGTGCCAGTAGTATAAAACGGACGCCCCAGCATTTT	CASSIKRTPQHF
.	TRBV5-1	TRBJ1-2	.	TGCGCCAGCAGCTCCGACAGGCGGGACGGCTACACCTTC	CASSSDRRDGYTF
TRBD2	TRBV7-8	TRBJ2-1	.	TGTGCCAGCAGCTCCATAGCGGGAGGGCCCAATGAGCAGTTCTTC	CASSSIAGGPNEQFF
.	TRBV9	TRBJ1-1	few	TGTGCCAGCAGCGTAGGCGGGACCCTCCCTGAAGCTTTCTTT	CASSVGGTLPEAFF
.	TRBV10-2	TRBJ2-1	.	TGCGCCAGCAGTGTGAACGGGGCCAGTTACAATGAGCAGTTCTTC	CASSVNGASYNEQFF
TRBD1	TRBV19	TRBJ1-2	.	TGTGCCAGTAGCTCAATAAGGGACAGCCTTAACTATGGCTACACCTTC	CASSSIRDSLNYGYTF
.	TRBV30	TRBJ2-6	.	TGTGCCTGGAGGGAACTCGAAAGCTCTGGGGCCAACGTCCTGACTTTC	CAWRELESSGANVLTF
.	TRBV19	TRBJ1-6	.	TGTGCCAGTAGTCCCCGGCAGGGAGCTCCGTCCCTCCACTTT	CASSPRQGAPSLHF
TRBD2	TRBV10-3	TRBJ2-1	.	TGTGCCATCAGCCGGGGACTAGCGGGAACCTACAATGAGCAGTTCTTC	CAISRGLAGTYNEQFF
.	TRBV19	TRBJ2-5	.	TGTGCCAGTAGCGGCAGGGGCCAAGAGACCCAGTACTTC	CASSGRGQETQYF